This TCR beta chain originates from a study of vaccination and CD4 T cells after COVID-19. About the research overall: Two doses of either BNT162b2 or mRNA-1273 vaccine went to participants. Collection of post-COVID samples occurred a median 101 days after diagnosis, spanning a range of 35 to 161.

Cultured CD4+ T cells had their DNA profiled by the Oncomine TCR Beta short-read assay. One entry per CDR3 protein, called by TCRdb with MiXCR from the PCR reads. The sample holds around 15,000 distinct CDR3 sequences, approximately 42% seen once. A remark on this clonotype: Its antigen is undetermined.

Treatment defined: roughly 10-day PBMC culture with coronavirus spike peptide pools or control peptides (ViraFEST assay). Under the ViraFEST approach, antigen-specific T cells were expanded with peptide pools and TCRs subsequently sequenced. V dropped 3 bases and J dropped 8 bases, with 13 bases sitting between them. This CDR3 region has 12 residues. The germline V gene encodes CDR1 DFQATT and CDR2 SNEGSKA (reference sequence). This chain links TRBV20-1 with TRBJ1-2; D might be TRBD1 (5 bases). This receptor was obtained from a human donor with COVID-19. The sample consisted of cultured CD4+ T cells from blood. DNA for the CDR3: TGCAGTGCTAGTCGCCAGGGTGTAGGCTACACCTTC. This codes for CSASRQGVGYTF.